This passage covers 31 T cell receptor beta chains from one sample sequenced in a study of CD8 T cells in ankylosing spondylitis (TCRdb year 2017). Library construction relied on 5' RACE. Sequencing used an Illumina HiSeq 2500. TCRdb reprocessing: public reads trimmed at Q25 with fastp, clones called with MiXCR, in-frame beta chains kept. Records with the same CDR3 protein are collapsed into one entry carrying the most frequent genes and DNA. The sample data list hundreds of thousands of distinct CDR3 sequences, and approximately 11% of these were observed just once. Together, the top ten hold about 6.8% of the sample. Findings and caveats that apply to the study as a whole: A TCR beta motif of several highly homologous amino acid variants appeared characteristic of blood from ankylosing spondylitis patients.

Their recognized antigens are unknown. The sequenced sample consisted of blood, either unsorted or a sorted T cell fraction (not recorded which). These receptors all come from a male donor with ankylosing spondylitis.

The chain is built from TRBV6-1 and TRBJ2-2; 11 positions agree with TRBD2. Unmatched junction bases numbered 3, after V lost 5 bases and J lost 4 bases. The CDR3 covers 15 residues. CDR1 is MNHNS, CDR2 SASEGT, per germline. CDR3 nucleotide sequence: TGTGCCAGCAGTATGGGACTAGCGGCCACCGGGGAGCTGTTTTTT. This gives the protein CASSMGLAATGELFF.

This clonotype was seen ten or more times. The chain links TRBV14 to TRBJ2-1; 13 bases agree with TRBD2. This CDR3 has 17 residues. The V gene's germline CDR1 is SGHDN and CDR2 FVKESK. With V trimmed by 4 bases and J by 7 bases, 10 bases remained unmatched. CDR3 DNA sequence: TGTGCCAGCAGCCCGCCGGGACTAGCGGGACGGTTGAATGAGCAGTTCTTC. This translates into CASSPPGLAGRLNEQFF. The variable domain in full, with the rest retrieved from reference TRBV14 and TRBJ2-1, is EAGVTQFPSHSVIEKGQTVTLRCDPISGHDNLYWYRRVMGKEIKFLLHFVKESKQDESGMPNNRFLAERTGGTYSTLKVQPAELEDSGVYFCASSPPGLAGRLNEQFFGPGTRLTVL.

This chain uses TRBV5-1 with TRBJ2-5; the match to TRBD1 covers 8 bases. Germline V gene sequence: CDR1 SGHRS, CDR2 YFSETQ. Germline trimming cut 2 bases from V and 2 bases from J; bases unmatched to any gene: 8. CDR3 length equals 16 residues. The CDR3 sequence is CASSFWGQEPQETQYF. CDR3 nucleotides: TGCGCCAGCAGCTTTTGGGGACAGGAGCCTCAAGAGACCCAGTACTTC. The full variable domain, with the rest looked up from reference TRBV5-1 and TRBJ2-5, is KAGVTQTPRYLIKTRGQQVTLSCSPISGHRSVSWYQQTPGQGLQFLFEYFSETQRNKGNFPGRFSGRQFSNSRSEMNVSTLELGDSALYLCASSFWGQEPQETQYFGPGTRLLVL.

This clonotype was counted a few times. The CDR3 sequence is CASSLEPSGSKNIQYF. CDR3 coding DNA: TGCGCCAGCAGCTTGGAGCCTAGCGGGAGCAAAAACATTCAGTACTTC. The chain has TRBV5-1 and TRBJ2-4, with TRBD2 matching 10 bases. The CDR3 covers 16 residues. Germline values: CDR1 SGHRS, CDR2 YFSETQ. With V trimmed by 0 bases and J by 3 bases, 3 bases remained unmatched.

The rearrangement uses TRBV5-6 and TRBJ2-1, with 8 bases aligning to TRBD2. CDR3 length: 18 residues. Trimming took 5 bases from V and 7 from J; bases not matched to a gene: 20. CDR1 is SGHDT, CDR2 YYEEEE, per germline. CDR3 DNA: TGTGCCAGCAGTTCAGACTCCGAGCGGGAGTTTCCTTTTAATGAGCAGTTCTTC. Its protein product is CASSSDSEREFPFNEQFF.

The chain joins TRBV20-1 to TRBJ1-5, with D possibly being TRBD1 (6 bases). V was cut by 0 bases and J by 7 bases, with 16 bases left in between. The CDR3 has 15 amino acids. Germline V lookup: CDR1 DFQATT, CDR2 SNEGSKA (reference sequence). The CDR3 DNA sequence: TGCAGTGCTAGAGAGCCATGGACAGAAAAACAGCCCCAGCATTTT. This sequence encodes CSAREPWTEKQPQHF.

Only a few counts were recorded for this clonotype. The J gene is TRBJ1-4, the V gene TRBV29-1; the D gene is possibly TRBD1 (5 bases). Trimming cost V 5 bases and J 6 bases, with 10 bases left between them. Germline CDR1 is SQVTM and CDR2 is ANQGSEA. The CDR3 is made up of 12 amino acids. In DNA form, the CDR3 reads TGCAGCGTTTCGGGGGGGGATGAAAAACTGTTTTTT. It yields the protein CSVSGGDEKLFF.

This sequence joins TRBV2 and TRBJ2-7, with TRBD1 matching 9 bases. Germline loops: CDR1 SNHLY, CDR2 FYNNEI. J lost 5 bases, V lost 7 bases, and 6 bases had no gene match. The CDR3 loop spans 13 amino acids. CDR3 nucleotide sequence: TGTGCCAGCATCCAGGACAGGGGTAACGAGCAGTACTTC. This codes for CASIQDRGNEQYF.

The chain is built from TRBV15 and TRBJ1-1; a possible D gene is TRBD1 (5 bases). The CDR3 runs to 15 residues. V lost 3 bases and J 4 bases, leaving 15 bases between the germline ends. CDR1 and CDR2 from the germline V gene are LNHNV and YYDKDF (reference sequence). DNA for the CDR3: TGTGCCACCAGCAGCCCCAGGGCCGGGGGCACTGAAGCTTTCTTT. Protein: CATSSPRAGGTEAFF.

This clonotype has more than one count but fewer than ten. The chain is built from TRBV27 and TRBJ2-5, with D perhaps TRBD1 or TRBD2 (5 bases each). Germline V gene lookup returns CDR1 MNHEY and CDR2 SMNVEV (reference sequence). Between the trimmed V and J ends, which lost 3 bases and 4 bases, there was a span of 12 bases. The CDR3 consists of 14 residues. The CDR3 sequence: CASSLSPRGETQYF. The CDR3 DNA reads as TGTGCCAGCAGTTTGAGCCCGAGGGGAGAGACCCAGTACTTC.

The DNA of the CDR3 is TGTGCCAGCATCCTGGGGGGGTACTCCTACGAGCAGTACTTC. Its protein is CASILGGYSYEQYF. This sequence joins TRBV7-9 and TRBJ2-7; TRBD2 agrees at 7 bases. This CDR3 comprises 14 residues. J lost 0 bases, V lost 7 bases, and 6 bases had no gene match. Per germline, CDR1 SEHNR and CDR2 FQNEAQ (reference sequence). The full variable domain, in which reference TRBV7-9 and TRBJ2-7 provide the parts outside the CDR3, is DTGVSQNPRHKITKRGQNVTFRCDPISEHNRLYWYRQTLGQGPEFLTYFQNEAQLEKSRLLSDRFSAERPKGSFSTLEIQRTEQGDSAMYLCASILGGYSYEQYFGPGTRLTVT.

This clonotype was observed a single time. This chain joins TRBV20-1 and TRBJ2-3; TRBD2 agrees at 13 bases. V lost 6 bases to trimming and J lost 4 bases; unmatched junction nucleotides: 4. Germline V gene sequence: CDR1 DFQATT, CDR2 SNEGSKA (reference sequence). The CDR3 has 14 amino acids. Here the CDR3 DNA reads TGCAGTGCCTGGACTAGCGGGAGCTCAGATACGCAGTATTTT. It translates to CSAWTSGSSDTQYF.

This clonotype was seen repeatedly, ten times or more. The chain uses TRBV5-1 and TRBJ2-5; 7 bases align to TRBD1. J lost 1 base, V lost 4 bases, and 4 bases had no gene match. CDR3 size: 14 residues. Germline V gene sequence: CDR1 SGHRS, CDR2 YFSETQ. The CDR3 DNA sequence: TGCGCCAGCAGCGGGGGACAGCCCCAAGAGACCCAGTACTTC. This gives the protein CASSGGQPQETQYF.

The chain has TRBV12-3 or TRBV12-4 and TRBJ1-1; D remains unclear. The ends were cut back, 3 bases at V and 1 base at J, with 12 bases in the middle. The CDR3 runs 15 residues. The CDR3 DNA reads as TGTGCCAGCAGTTTTGGGCCCGGGAGGAACACTGAAGCTTTCTTT. Its protein product is CASSFGPGRNTEAFF.

This clonotype was picked up a small number of times. The chain is built from TRBV20-1 and TRBJ1-1; possible D gene TRBD1, 5 bases. Trimming removed 2 bases at V and 2 bases at J, with 15 bases between. The CDR3 extends over 15 amino acids. Per the germline V gene, CDR1 is DFQATT and CDR2 is SNEGSKA (reference sequence). In DNA form, the CDR3 reads TGCAGTGCTAGACCTGTGGGGGGAGGTAACACTGAAGCTTTCTTT. The encoded protein is CSARPVGGGNTEAFF.

The J gene is TRBJ2-1, the V gene TRBV24-1; 7 positions agree with TRBD2. This CDR3 is 15 amino acids long. J was trimmed by 3 bases and V by 5 bases; bases with no gene match: 6. Germline V gene data show CDR1 as KGHDR and CDR2 as SFDVKD. The CDR3 DNA reads TGTGCCACCAGTGTGGCTAGCGGAGTCTACAATGAGCAGTTCTTC. Its protein product is CATSVASGVYNEQFF.

The rearrangement links TRBV5-5 to TRBJ2-7, with a possible D match to TRBD2 (6 bases). The CDR3 runs to 16 residues. Germline V gene lookup returns CDR1 SGHKS and CDR2 YYEKEE (reference sequence). The V end lost 7 bases, the J end lost 6 bases, and 26 bases lay between the germline ends. CDR3 sequence: CASALSIGTSSSEQYV. The CDR3 region has the DNA TGTGCCAGCGCATTAAGTATAGGGACTTCCTCGTCCGAGCAGTACGTC.

V usage is TRBV20-1 and J usage is TRBJ2-2; TRBD1 agrees at 8 bases. CDR3 length equals 13 residues. Germline trimming cut 4 bases from V and 6 bases from J; bases unmatched to any gene: 4. Germline values: CDR1 DFQATT, CDR2 SNEGSKA (reference sequence). The CDR3 here is CSATDRAAGELFF. For the CDR3, the DNA is TGCAGTGCTACGGACAGGGCGGCCGGGGAGCTGTTTTTT.

This clonotype has just a few counts. This chain connects TRBV7-8 to TRBJ1-2; 12 bases agree with TRBD1. With 2 bases clipped from V and 8 bases from J, the junction kept 6 bases outside the gene matches. Per germline, CDR1 SGHVS and CDR2 FQNEAQ. The CDR3 sequence is 15 residues long. The CDR3 region has the DNA TGTGCCAGCAGCTTAAGTCCGGGACAGGGGGCGGGCTACACCTTC. It translates to CASSLSPGQGAGYTF.

This clonotype appeared a few times. The V and J genes are TRBV3-1 and TRBJ2-1; D not resolved. This CDR3 contains 14 residues. Trimming cost V 4 bases and J 3 bases, with 10 bases left between them. Germline-derived CDR1 and CDR2 are LGHDT and YNNKEL (reference sequence). CDR3 amino acids: CASSPSWGYNEQFF. The CDR3 DNA sequence: TGTGCCAGCAGCCCCTCGTGGGGCTACAATGAGCAGTTCTTC.

About this clonotype: A much larger clone differs from this one at a single base, so this may be a read error. The rearrangement uses TRBV20-1 and TRBJ1-2; a possible D gene is TRBD1 (5 bases). The CDR3 totals 15 residues. The germline CDR1 and CDR2 sequences are DFQATT and SNEGSKA (reference sequence). The CDR3 here is CCARSEGFRGYGYTF. As DNA, the CDR3 is TGCTGTGCTAGATCCGAGGGGTTCCGGGGCTATGGCTACACCTTC.

The table lists this clonotype with many counts. The chain couples TRBV12-3 or TRBV12-4 to TRBJ2-7; D not resolved. This CDR3 contains 14 residues. V was cut by 6 bases and J by 1 base, with 13 bases left in between. CDR3 in amino acids: CASRATELSYEQYF. In nucleotides, the CDR3 is TGTGCCAGCAGGGCTACGGAATTATCCTACGAGCAGTACTTC.

The rearrangement uses TRBV5-1 and TRBJ2-1; D unresolved. V dropped 0 bases and J dropped 13 bases, with 8 bases sitting between them. This CDR3 is 11 amino acids long. Germline V CDR1 and CDR2: SGHRS, YFSETQ. The CDR3: CASSLDSLQFF. The DNA for the CDR3 is TGCGCCAGCAGCTTGGACAGCTTACAGTTCTTC. Supplemented by reference TRBV5-1 and TRBJ2-1, the full variable domain reads KAGVTQTPRYLIKTRGQQVTLSCSPISGHRSVSWYQQTPGQGLQFLFEYFSETQRNKGNFPGRFSGRQFSNSRSEMNVSTLELGDSALYLCASSLDSLQFFGPGTRLTVL.

The chain employs TRBV15 and TRBJ1-5, with TRBD1 matching over 7 bases. V lost 4 bases and J lost 4; bases outside the gene matches: 10. The CDR3 is 16 residues long. CDR1 and CDR2 (germline): LNHNV, YYDKDF (reference sequence). In nucleotides, the CDR3 is TGTGCCACCAGCAAATTACAGGGGAGTCATAATCAGCCCCAGCATTTT. It codes for CATSKLQGSHNQPQHF.

This chain connects TRBV10-1 to TRBJ2-5, with 10 nucleotides matching TRBD2. Germline CDR1 reads WNHNN; CDR2 reads SYGVQD (reference sequence). The CDR3 runs to 17 residues. The junction had 9 bases not matched to a gene; V was cut back by 0 bases and J by 5 bases. DNA for the CDR3: TGCGCCAGCAGTGAGTCGAGTCTAGCGGGAGTTGTGGAGACCCAGTACTTC. Amino acids: CASSESSLAGVVETQYF.

The rearrangement joins TRBV20-1 to TRBJ2-1, with TRBD1 as a possible D gene (6 bases). V lost 5 bases and J lost 5, with 13 bases in between. CDR1 is DFQATT, CDR2 SNEGSKA, per germline (reference sequence). The CDR3 has 13 amino acids. The CDR3 DNA sequence: TGCAGTGCTGTCCGGGACATCAACAATGAGCAGTTCTTC. Translating it yields CSAVRDINNEQFF.

V and J are TRBV6-4 and TRBJ2-2; the D gene is possibly TRBD1 (5 bases). CDR1 MRHNA and CDR2 SNTAGT come from the germline V gene. Trimming took off 7 bases at V and 0 bases at J, with 9 bases between the two ends. The CDR3 sequence is 14 residues long. As DNA, the CDR3 is TGTGCCAGCAAGGACATAGCGAACACCGGGGAGCTGTTTTTT. Translating it yields CASKDIANTGELFF.

This clonotype was seen many times. The V call is TRBV7-9, the J call TRBJ2-7, with D possibly being TRBD1 (5 bases). This CDR3 contains 14 residues. The V gene lost 0 bases and the J gene lost 6 bases, with 12 bases spanning the gap. Germline loops: CDR1 SEHNR, CDR2 FQNEAQ (reference sequence). CDR3 sequence reads: CASSLAGSRGEQYF. The CDR3 DNA reads TGTGCCAGCAGCTTAGCGGGGTCTAGGGGCGAGCAGTACTTC. The whole variable domain, filled in from reference TRBV7-9 and TRBJ2-7, reads DTGVSQNPRHKITKRGQNVTFRCDPISEHNRLYWYRQTLGQGPEFLTYFQNEAQLEKSRLLSDRFSAERPKGSFSTLEIQRTEQGDSAMYLCASSLAGSRGEQYFGPGTRLTVT.

The chain couples TRBV7-2 to TRBJ2-7; D assignment may be TRBD1 or TRBD2 (5 bases each). Between the trimmed V and J ends, which lost 1 base and 3 bases, there was a span of 10 bases. The length of the CDR3 is 14 residues. Per germline, CDR1 SGHTA and CDR2 FQGNSA. The CDR3 coding sequence is TGTGCCAGCAGCTTAGGAGGGGCAGTCTACGAGCAGTACTTC. Its protein product is CASSLGGAVYEQYF.

This clonotype was detected ten times or more. V usage is TRBV5-1 and J usage is TRBJ1-6; D perhaps matches TRBD1 (6 bases). The ends were cut back, 1 base at V and 7 bases at J, with 12 bases in the middle. The CDR3 has 15 residues. The germline V gene has CDR1 SGHRS and CDR2 YFSETQ. CDR3 residues: CASSLQDSRNSPLHF. In nucleotides, the CDR3 is TGCGCCAGCAGCTTGCAGGACAGTCGGAATTCACCCCTCCACTTT.

V is TRBV15 and J is TRBJ1-2; no reliable D call. The ends were cut back, 4 bases at V and 8 bases at J, with 14 bases in the middle. Looked up from germline, CDR1 is LNHNV and CDR2 is YYDKDF (reference sequence). The length of the CDR3 is 13 residues. CDR3 sequence: CATSNAATGGYTF. In DNA, the CDR3 is TGTGCCACCAGCAACGCGGCCACGGGAGGCTACACCTTC.